The rows below give T cell receptor beta chains drawn from one sample of a study of CD8+CD57+ T cells in acquired aplastic anemia. Via MiXCR, TCRdb re-called the reads, giving one row per CDR3 protein. The table shows 50,000 or so distinct CDR3 sequences, with approximately 50% occurring only once. The sample was sorted CD4+, CD8+, or CD8+CD57+ T cells (not recorded which) from PBMCs. The receptors here all came from a human donor with aplastic anemia. Each CDR3 is given with its conserved first and last residue. The D gene is left open where the match is weak. Not all rows give a size; the values are once, few, many and, for expanded clones, a class.

j_call | clone_size | v_call | d_call | cdr3_aa | cdr3_nt
TRBJ1-6 | NA | TRBV5-6 | NA | CASSLGGGSPLHF | TGTGCCAGCAGCTTGGGGGGCGGTTCACCCCTCCACTTT
TRBJ2-5 | few | TRBV15 | NA | CATSKGNQETQYF | TGTGCCACCAGCAAGGGGAATCAAGAGACCCAGTACTTC
TRBJ2-3 | NA | TRBV13 | NA | CASSLAGDADTQYF | TGTGCCAGCAGCTTAGCGGGGGATGCAGATACGCAGTATTTT
TRBJ1-6 | many | TRBV11-3 | NA | CASSSGPGTLHF | TGTGCCAGCAGCTCGGGACCTGGCACCCTCCACTTT
TRBJ2-2 | NA | TRBV2 | NA | CASSDEDTGELFF | TGTGCCAGCAGTGATGAAGACACCGGGGAGCTGTTTTTT
TRBJ1-1 | many | TRBV19 | NA | CATSSWGGGTEAFF | TGTGCCACCAGTAGCTGGGGGGGAGGCACTGAAGCTTTCTTT
TRBJ2-7 | NA | TRBV5-5 | NA | CASSLVSLGAYEQYF | TGTGCCAGCAGCTTGGTTAGTCTTGGGGCCTACGAGCAGTACTTC
TRBJ2-3 | NA | TRBV10-3 | TRBD2 | CAISDTSGGHSTDTQYF | TGTGCCATCAGTGATACTAGCGGGGGGCACTCGACAGATACGCAGTATTTT
TRBJ1-5 | many | TRBV6-1 | NA | CASSPAVGDQPQHF | TGTGCCAGCAGTCCGGCCGTGGGGGATCAGCCCCAGCATTTT
TRBJ2-7 | NA | TRBV5-1 | TRBD1 | CASSPRGQPYEQYF | TGCGCCAGCAGTCCCAGGGGGCAACCCTACGAGCAGTACTTC
TRBJ2-3 | NA | TRBV7-2 | NA | CASSITSTDTQYF | TGTGCCAGCAGCATAACTAGCACAGATACGCAGTATTTT
TRBJ2-7 | medium-sized | TRBV2 | NA | CASSWTQAYEQYF | TGTGCCAGCAGTTGGACACAAGCCTACGAGCAGTACTTC
TRBJ2-1 | NA | TRBV2 | NA | CASSRGGNYNEQFF | TGTGCCAGCTCGAGAGGAGGTAACTACAATGAGCAGTTCTTC
TRBJ1-2 | NA | TRBV7-9 | TRBD1 | CASSRLDRGVGGYTF | TGTGCCAGCAGCCGTCTTGACAGGGGCGTTGGTGGCTACACCTTC
TRBJ2-7 | NA | TRBV6-1 | NA | CASVGVLGVGSYEQYF | TGTGCCAGCGTGGGGGTCCTTGGGGTCGGCTCCTACGAGCAGTACTTC
TRBJ2-1 | NA | TRBV7-6 | TRBD2 | CASSPTQSGSRYEQFF | TGTGCCAGCAGCCCTACCCAAAGCGGGAGTAGGTATGAGCAGTTCTTC
TRBJ2-7 | NA | TRBV10-3 | TRBD2 | CAISEIGGGAYEQYF | TGTGCCATCAGTGAGATAGGCGGGGGGGCCTACGAGCAGTACTTC
TRBJ2-7 | NA | TRBV11-1 | TRBD2 | CASSPVRGTQRNEQYF | TGTGCCAGCAGCCCTGTGCGGGGGACTCAAAGGAACGAGCAGTACTTC
TRBJ2-7 | NA | TRBV2 | NA | CASREDSYSYEQYF | TGTGCCAGCAGGGAGGACAGCTACTCCTACGAGCAGTACTTC
TRBJ1-2 | many | TRBV20-1 | NA | CSARGGGGGYTF | TGCAGTGCTAGGGGGGGAGGGGGTGGCTACACCTTC
TRBJ1-1 | NA | TRBV2 | NA | CASSGSMNTEAFF | TGTGCCAGCAGTGGGTCCATGAACACTGAAGCTTTCTTT
TRBJ2-7 | NA | TRBV5-1 | NA | CASSFSGTAAYEQYF | TGCGCCAGCAGCTTCAGCGGGACAGCAGCCTACGAGCAGTACTTC
TRBJ1-2 | NA | TRBV7-9 | NA | CASILEGDLGYTF | TGTGCCAGCATCCTTGAGGGGGACTTGGGCTACACCTTC
TRBJ1-5 | NA | TRBV20-1 | TRBD1 | CSARDREGQPQHF | TGCAGTGCTAGGGACAGGGAGGGTCAGCCCCAGCATTTT
TRBJ2-2 | few | TRBV4-2 | TRBD2 | CASSPWTSGGLTNTGELFF | TGTGCCAGCAGCCCCTGGACTAGCGGGGGGCTCACGAACACCGGGGAGCTGTTTTTT
TRBJ1-5 | NA | TRBV19 | NA | CASSIWSSDQPQHF | TGTGCCAGTAGTATTTGGTCGAGTGACCAGCCCCAGCATTTT
TRBJ1-1 | few | TRBV18 | NA | CASSPPGWAEAFF | TGTGCCAGCTCACCTCCAGGGTGGGCTGAAGCTTTCTTT
TRBJ2-5 | NA | TRBV20-1 | NA | CSAGGQETKHF | TGCAGTGCAGGAGGTCAAGAGACCAAGCACTTC
TRBJ1-2 | once | TRBV2 | NA | CASSRGHVDGYTF | TGTGCCAGCAGCCGAGGACATGTCGATGGCTACACCTTC
TRBJ1-2 | medium-sized | TRBV28 | NA | CASSFPRTLTTNFYGYTF | TGTGCCAGCAGTTTTCCGAGGACACTGACCACGAATTTCTATGGCTACACCTTC
TRBJ2-3 | NA | TRBV15 | NA | CATSRVGGRTDTQYF | TGTGCCACCAGCAGAGTGGGGGGCCGCACAGATACGCAGTATTTT
TRBJ1-5 | many | TRBV28 | TRBD1 | CASSILFRDRGDQPQHF | TGTGCCAGCAGCATACTCTTCCGGGACAGGGGGGATCAGCCCCAGCATTTT
TRBJ2-7 | NA | TRBV7-2 | NA | CASSPGVIYEQYF | TGTGCCAGCAGCCCAGGGGTAATCTACGAGCAGTACTTC
TRBJ2-5 | NA | TRBV15 | TRBD1 | CATSSRTGTAQETQYF | TGTGCCACCAGCAGCCGCACCGGGACAGCACAAGAGACCCAGTACTTC
TRBJ2-5 | NA | TRBV7-2 | NA | CASSSPPAETQYF | TGTGCCAGCAGCTCACCCCCGGCCGAGACCCAGTACTTC
TRBJ1-1 | once | TRBV29-1 | NA | CSVRQELTEAFF | TGCAGCGTCCGACAGGAACTCACTGAAGCTTTCTTT
TRBJ2-7 | NA | TRBV20-1 | TRBD1 | CSARVQGHYEQYF | TGCAGTGCTAGAGTACAGGGGCACTACGAGCAGTACTTC
TRBJ1-1 | NA | TRBV19 | TRBD1 | CASSYTGTASWEAFF | TGTGCCAGTAGTTACACCGGGACAGCCTCATGGGAAGCTTTCTTT
TRBJ1-2 | NA | TRBV24-1 | TRBD1 | CATSDNRGEGYTF | TGTGCCACCAGTGACAACAGGGGGGAAGGCTACACCTTC
TRBJ1-1 | NA | TRBV24-1 | TRBD1 | CATSDLPGTGDVVTEAFF | TGTGCCACCAGTGATCTTCCCGGGACAGGGGATGTGGTGACTGAAGCTTTCTTT
TRBJ1-1 | NA | TRBV19 | TRBD1 | CASTYDRGTEAFF | TGTGCCAGTACATATGACAGGGGCACTGAAGCTTTCTTT
TRBJ2-7 | NA | TRBV4-3 | NA | CASSLLGGESYEQYF | TGCGCCAGCAGCCTCCTCGGAGGGGAATCCTACGAGCAGTACTTC
TRBJ1-3 | NA | TRBV15 | TRBD1 | CATSRADRGSGNTIYF | TGTGCCACCAGCAGAGCGGACAGGGGATCTGGAAACACCATATATTTT
TRBJ1-1 | NA | TRBV19 | NA | CASSPTAFGNTEAFF | TGTGCCAGTAGCCCGACAGCATTCGGGAACACTGAAGCTTTCTTC
TRBJ2-5 | once | TRBV7-2 | NA | CASSVETQYF | TGTGCCAGCAGCGTAGAGACCCAGTACTTC
TRBJ2-1 | NA | TRBV2 | TRBD2 | CASSEQGTSGYNEQFF | TGTGCCAGCAGTGAGCAAGGGACTAGCGGCTACAATGAGCAGTTCTTC
TRBJ2-5 | once | TRBV24-1 | NA | CAPPPASWGETQYF | TGTGCCCCCCCTCCGGCTAGCTGGGGAGAGACCCAGTACTTC
TRBJ1-2 | NA | TRBV15 | NA | CATSRGGGAVYTF | TGTGCCACCAGCAGAGGGGGAGGGGCGGTCTACACCTTC
TRBJ1-2 | NA | TRBV19 | NA | CASSTQDPSSGYTF | TGTGCCAGTAGTACCCAGGACCCTTCCAGTGGCTACACCTTC
TRBJ2-2 | NA | TRBV7-8 | NA | CASSPQGCANTGELFF | TGTGCCAGCAGTCCCCAGGGCTGTGCGAACACCGGGGAGCTGTTTTTT
TRBJ1-1 | NA | TRBV5-6 | NA | CASSLRGEVNTEAFF | TGTGCCAGCAGCCTCCGGGGGGAAGTGAACACTGAAGCTTTCTTT
TRBJ1-6 | few | TRBV29-1 | TRBD1 | CSVGTGAYNSPLHF | TGCAGCGTTGGGACAGGGGCCTATAATTCACCCCTCCACTTT
TRBJ1-5 | once | TRBV10-3 | NA | CAISESGQVSTQHF | TGTGCCATCAGTGAGTCGGGACAAGTTTCGACCCAGCATTTT
TRBJ2-7 | many | TRBV7-9 | NA | CASSAAVSVFYEQYF | TGTGCCAGCTCGGCCGCAGTCTCTGTCTTTTACGAGCAGTACTTC
TRBJ1-5 | many | TRBV20-1 | NA | CSARDSFFGNQPQHF | TGCAGTGCTAGAGACAGCTTTTTCGGCAATCAGCCCCAGCATTTT